Below are 30 T cell receptor beta chains sequenced from a single sample in a study of T cells expressing NK-cell markers. Reanalyzing the 5' RACE reads, TCRdb keeps one entry per CDR3 protein, without DNA. This table holds about 150,000 distinct CDR3 sequences. The sequenced sample consisted of blood T cells: a sorted CD56 or NKG2C T cell subset, CD4+ or CD8+ T cells, or bulk PBMC T cells (not recorded which). The receptors were sampled from a man between 18 and 29 years old in good health.

The rearrangement links TRBV4-1 to TRBJ2-3; checking the TCRdb D call of TRBD1 is not possible without DNA. This CDR3 comprises 15 residues. The germline V gene has CDR1 MGHRA and CDR2 YSYEKL. CDR3 in amino acids: CASSQQGMGDDTQYF.

The genes are TRBV29-1 and TRBJ2-3; TCRdb returns TRBD2, unconfirmable since there is no DNA. The CDR3 extends over 13 amino acids. Germline V gene data show CDR1 as SQVTM and CDR2 as ANQGSEA. CDR3 sequence: CSVVAGGPDTQYF.

This chain joins TRBV7-9 and TRBJ2-3. The V gene's germline CDR1 is SEHNR and CDR2 FQNEAQ (reference sequence). CDR3 size: 15 residues. The CDR3 loop is CASSLLSLPTDTQYF.

The J gene is TRBJ2-4, the V gene TRBV12-3 or TRBV12-4; without DNA, the TCRdb call of TRBD2 cannot be checked. The CDR3 is 14 residues long. CDR3 loop: CASREEGSKNIQYF.

The chain employs TRBV9 and TRBJ2-5; the D call of TRBD1 rests on TCRdb alone, since no DNA is present to check it. There are 15 residues in the CDR3. Per germline, CDR1 SGDLS and CDR2 YYNGEE. The CDR3 spells CASSVGGTGSETQYF.

The chain employs TRBV27 and TRBJ1-5; TCRdb names TRBD1, which stays unverified in the absence of DNA. CDR1 MNHEY and CDR2 SMNVEV come from the germline V gene (reference sequence). The CDR3 sequence is 13 residues long. This CDR3 reads CASGPNSNQPQHF.

The CDR3 sequence is CASSGGVTGLNEQFF. V is TRBV9 and J is TRBJ2-1; without DNA, the TCRdb call of TRBD1 cannot be checked. In germline, CDR1 is SGDLS, CDR2 YYNGEE. The CDR3 is made up of 15 amino acids.

The CDR3 reads CASSQGLAGHNEQFF. This chain connects TRBV19 to TRBJ2-1; absent DNA, TCRdb's TRBD2 call cannot be checked. Germline CDR1 reads LNHDA; CDR2 reads SQIVND (reference sequence). This CDR3 region has 15 residues.

The rearrangement links TRBV6-5 to TRBJ2-5; TCRdb names TRBD2, which stays unverified in the absence of DNA. The CDR3 is 16 amino acids. In germline, CDR1 is MNHEY, CDR2 SVGAGI. Here the CDR3 reads CASSYSKGLRQETQYF.

The chain joins TRBV7-9 to TRBJ2-2; TCRdb outputs TRBD2, but without DNA this stays unchecked. Germline V gene data show CDR1 as SEHNR and CDR2 as FQNEAQ (reference sequence). This CDR3 has 17 residues. The CDR3 spells CASSTTSGRSGTGELFF.

This chain links TRBV5-1 with TRBJ2-5; TCRdb outputs TRBD1, but without DNA this stays unchecked. CDR1 and CDR2 from the germline V gene are SGHRS and YFSETQ. The CDR3 spans 14 residues. CDR3: CASRVPGQQETQYF.

J is TRBJ2-7 and V is TRBV4-3; TCRdb returns TRBD2, unconfirmable since there is no DNA. The CDR3 contains 18 residues. Germline CDR1 reads LGHNA; CDR2 reads YSLEER. CDR3 residues: CASSQEERERGTTYEQYF.

J is TRBJ1-5 and V is TRBV6-5. The CDR3 contains 16 residues. Per germline, CDR1 MNHEY and CDR2 SVGAGI. The CDR3 loop reads CASSYMEGMGNQPQHF.

The rearrangement links TRBV20-1 to TRBJ2-4; the TRBD2 assignment by TCRdb is unverifiable without DNA. The CDR3 spans 15 residues. Germline V gives CDR1 DFQATT, CDR2 SNEGSKA (reference sequence). This CDR3 is CSARGPPSAQNIQYF.

The chain recombines TRBV12-3 or TRBV12-4 with TRBJ2-6. The CDR3 length is 15 residues. The CDR3: CASSYADAGANVLTF.

The CDR3 loop is CASSLLSLNQPQHF. The V and J genes are TRBV12-3 or TRBV12-4 and TRBJ1-5. The CDR3 consists of 14 residues.

The rearrangement links TRBV6-5 to TRBJ2-3; the D call of TRBD2 rests on TCRdb alone, since no DNA is present to check it. CDR3 length equals 16 residues. Germline V CDR1 and CDR2: MNHEY, SVGAGI. The CDR3 here is CASSNEAGGGTDTQYF.

V is TRBV7-6 and J is TRBJ1-2; TCRdb selects TRBD1, and the lack of DNA leaves this call unchecked. This CDR3 region has 14 residues. Looked up from germline, CDR1 is SGHVS and CDR2 is FNYEAQ. The CDR3 is CASSLVAGEPVYTF.

The J gene is TRBJ2-7, the V gene TRBV5-4; TCRdb's assignment of TRBD2 cannot be checked, as there is no DNA. CDR1 SGHNT and CDR2 YYREEE come from the germline V gene (reference sequence). The CDR3 is 14 amino acids. CDR3 sequence reads: CASSQLAGAYEQYF.

The chain has TRBV6-5 and TRBJ2-5; TCRdb reports TRBD2, a call that lacks DNA to check it against. CDR3 size: 16 residues. Per germline, CDR1 MNHEY and CDR2 SVGAGI. CDR3 amino acids: CASSYSQSSTEETQYF.

The chain uses TRBV9 and TRBJ2-3. CDR1 SGDLS and CDR2 YYNGEE come from the germline V gene. The CDR3 consists of 16 residues. This CDR3 is CASSVEVTQNTDTQYF.

J is TRBJ2-2 and V is TRBV6-1; the TCRdb call, TRBD1, lacks DNA for checking. CDR3 length: 15 amino acids. CDR1 and CDR2 from the germline V gene are MNHNS and SASEGT. The CDR3 sequence is CASRRTGSGVGELFF.

The chain couples TRBV7-2 to TRBJ1-2; the D call from TCRdb, TRBD1, cannot be confirmed without DNA. The CDR3 is 14 residues long. Germline V lookup: CDR1 SGHTA, CDR2 FQGNSA. CDR3 sequence: CASSAGTGGNGYTF.

This sequence joins TRBV27 and TRBJ2-2; TCRdb names TRBD1, which stays unverified in the absence of DNA. From germline, CDR1 is MNHEY and CDR2 SMNVEV (reference sequence). The length of the CDR3 is 17 residues. This CDR3 is CASRPGHGITNTGELFF.

The V and J genes are TRBV7-9 and TRBJ1-2; the D gene TCRdb calls, TRBD1, cannot be checked with no DNA. CDR1 is SEHNR, CDR2 FQNEAQ, per germline (reference sequence). The CDR3 covers 15 residues. The CDR3 sequence is CASSSTGWTNYGYTF.

This rearrangement joins TRBV19 to TRBJ1-5. This CDR3 is built from 17 residues. The germline gives CDR1 LNHDA, CDR2 SQIVND (reference sequence). CDR3 in amino acids: CASSQKQGLWGNQPQHF.

The chain links TRBV3-1 to TRBJ1-2; the D call from TCRdb, TRBD1, cannot be confirmed without DNA. CDR1 is LGHDT, CDR2 YNNKEL, per germline (reference sequence). The CDR3 sequence is 14 residues long. CDR3 in amino acids: CASSQEGTVYGYTF.

The chain employs TRBV3-1 and TRBJ2-5; checking the TCRdb D call of TRBD2 is not possible without DNA. Germline values: CDR1 LGHDT, CDR2 YNNKEL (reference sequence). This CDR3 has 15 amino acids. The CDR3 sequence is CASSHPLAAQETQYF.

The rearrangement links TRBV7-9 to TRBJ1-5; there is no DNA to check the TCRdb D call of TRBD1. The CDR3 has 14 residues. CDR1 SEHNR and CDR2 FQNEAQ come from the germline V gene (reference sequence). The CDR3: CASSSPGAAQPQHF.

The J gene is TRBJ2-4, the V gene TRBV28; TCRdb reports TRBD2, a call that lacks DNA to check it against. The CDR3 length is 14 residues. CDR1 is MDHEN and CDR2 is SYDVKM in the germline V gene. CDR3 region: CASSFARADDIQYF. The whole variable domain, filled in from reference TRBV28 and TRBJ2-4, reads DVKVTQSSRYLVKRTGEKVFLECVQDMDHENMFWYRQDPGLGLRLIYFSYDVKMKEKGDIPEGYSVSREKKERFSLILESASTNQTSMYLCASSFARADDIQYFGAGTRLSVL.